These T cell receptor beta chains were read from a single sample in a study of molecular identifiers for immune sequencing clone quantification. TCRdb passed the PCR reads through MiXCR, listing each CDR3 protein once. This table has about 640,000 distinct CDR3 sequences, about 20% appearing once. Sequencing used naive CD8+ T cells from blood, with Jurkat cell RNA spiked in. These receptors were obtained from a human donor in good health. Some libraries in this study had Jurkat cell RNA spiked in. Each CDR3 is given with its conserved first and last residue. A D gene is named only where the DNA matches it firmly. Size tells how often a clone was seen (once, few, many) or the class of an expanded clone, and some rows leave it out.

j_call clone_size d_call v_call cdr3_aa cdr3_nt
TRBJ2-3 few TRBD2 TRBV20-1 CSARSTGDYTDMQYF TGCAGTGCTAGATCCACCGGGGACTACACAGATATGCAGTATTTT
TRBJ2-7 few NA TRBV6-5 CASSYFSGMIYEQYF TGTGCCAGCAGTTATTTCTCAGGGATGATCTACGAGCAGTACTTC
TRBJ2-1 many TRBD2 TRBV4-1 CASSHTGLEDNEQFF TGCGCCAGCAGCCACACGGGACTAGAAGACAATGAGCAGTTCTTC
TRBJ2-7 few NA TRBV5-1 CASSLGGLGISYEQYF TGCGCCAGCAGCCTCGGAGGTTTGGGAATCTCCTACGAGCAGTACTTC
TRBJ2-7 many TRBD2 TRBV20-1 CSARDQGLAFPYEQYF TGCAGTGCTAGAGATCAGGGACTAGCATTTCCCTACGAGCAGTACTTC
TRBJ2-5 few TRBD2 TRBV4-1 CASSQNLAGLAEETQYF TGCGCCAGCAGCCAGAACCTTGCGGGACTAGCGGAAGAGACCCAGTACTTC
TRBJ2-5 many NA TRBV7-2 CASSFSRSGTETQYF TGTGCCAGCAGCTTTTCCAGATCAGGGACCGAGACCCAGTACTTC
TRBJ1-6 NA TRBD1 TRBV6-2/TRBV6-3 CASSRGHGSPLHF TGTGCCAGCAGCAGGGGGCATGGTTCACCCCTCCACTTT
TRBJ1-4 few NA TRBV28 CASSLEYKSANEKLFF TGTGCCAGCAGTTTAGAGTACAAATCTGCTAATGAAAAACTGTTTTTT
TRBJ2-3 many TRBD1 TRBV7-9 CASSPGQAVFGTQYF TGTGCCAGCAGCCCGGGACAGGCCGTGTTTGGTACGCAGTATTTT
TRBJ1-1 many TRBD1 TRBV4-1 CASSAGGYTEAFF TGCGCCAGCAGCGCAGGGGGCTACACTGAAGCTTTCTTT
TRBJ2-1 NA NA TRBV5-3 CASASVAYNEQFF TGTGCCAGCGCTAGTGTTGCCTACAATGAGCAGTTCTTC
TRBJ2-7 NA NA TRBV7-2 CASSRTTLEYEKYF TGTGCCAGCAGCCGGACTACCCTCGAATACGAGAAGTACTTC
TRBJ1-3 many NA TRBV19 CASSIGRRSGNTIYF TGTGCCAGTAGTATCGGACGCCGCTCTGGAAACACCATATATTTT
TRBJ2-1 many TRBD1 TRBV6-5 CASSYSGTGYEQFF TGTGCCAGCAGTTACTCCGGGACAGGGTATGAGCAGTTCTTC
TRBJ2-7 many TRBD1 TRBV29-1 CSVDPEGTGYEQYF TGCAGCGTTGACCCCGAGGGGACAGGGTACGAGCAGTACTTC
TRBJ1-1 many NA TRBV9 CASNRGQMNTEAFF TGTGCCAGCAACAGAGGACAGATGAACACTGAAGCTTTCTTT
TRBJ2-7 NA NA TRBV21-1 CATSPRGAGYYEQYF TGTGCCACCTCTCCTAGGGGGGCAGGTTACTACGAGCAGTACTTC
TRBJ2-3 few NA TRBV9 CASSGTTGHGTDTQYF TGTGCCAGCAGCGGAACGACAGGCCACGGCACAGATACGCAGTATTTT
TRBJ2-5 few NA TRBV20-1 CSAIILGGGASGTQYF TGCAGTGCTATAATTTTAGGGGGGGGGGCCTCCGGGACCCAGTACTTC
TRBJ1-5 few NA TRBV6-2/TRBV6-3 CASSSQGLDQPQHF TGTGCCAGCAGTTCCCAGGGGTTGGATCAGCCCCAGCATTTT
TRBJ2-7 many TRBD1 TRBV5-1 CASSLLDRGSNEQYF TGCGCCAGCAGCTTGTTGGACAGGGGAAGCAACGAGCAGTACTTC
TRBJ2-3 NA NA TRBV7-6 CANSLAGYSTDTQYF TGTGCCAACAGCTTAGCCGGCTATAGCACAGATACGCAGTATTTT
TRBJ2-1 NA NA TRBV19 CASSPGGDGIYNEQFF TGTGCCAGTAGTCCTGGGGGTGATGGCATATACAATGAGCAGTTCTTC
TRBJ2-2 many TRBD2 TRBV19 CASSILGTSVSNTGELFF TGTGCCAGTAGTATACTGGGGACTAGCGTTTCGAACACCGGGGAGCTGTTTTTT